These 27 T cell receptor beta chains were sequenced from one sample in a study of cytomegalovirus exposure and HLA in healthy donors. Primers: 60 Vbeta forward and 13 Jbeta reverse. This table comes from immunoSEQ multiplex PCR, and its TCRdb copy is limited to in-frame clones, with some not included. The sample consists of about 170,000 clones, approximately 65% of them appearing once. Sequencing input: PBMCs. These receptors were taken from a man between 35 and 55 years old in good health and CMV-seronegative.

The V gene is TRBV5-4, the J gene TRBJ1-6, with TRBD1 matching over 8 bases. Germline-derived CDR1 and CDR2 are SGHNT and YYREEE (reference sequence). This CDR3 comprises 15 residues. The V gene end was trimmed by 4 bases and the J gene end by 6 bases; junction bases not matched to a gene: 6. CDR3 bases: TGTGCCAGCAGCGGTGGACAGGGCCCTAATTCACCCCTCCACTTT. Encoded protein: CASSGGQGPNSPLHF.

This clone was recorded a few times. This chain links TRBV5-6 with TRBJ2-2, with 8 positions matching TRBD2. Trimming removed 1 base from V and 4 bases from J; junction bases left unmatched: 6. Germline-derived CDR1 and CDR2 are SGHDT and YYEEEE. The CDR3 contains 16 residues. The CDR3 bases are TGTGCCAGCAGCTTGTTAATAGCGGGGTTCACCGGGGAGCTGTTTTTT. Translation: CASSLLIAGFTGELFF.

Remarks on this clone: Germline is not matched at one junction end, which may reflect a read error. The V call is TRBV7-9, the J call TRBJ1-5; a possible D gene is TRBD1 (6 bases). This CDR3 has 15 amino acids. The germline V gene has CDR1 SEHNR and CDR2 FQNEAQ (reference sequence). The CDR3 coding sequence is TGTTCCAGCAGCTTAGGTCTGGGGGCCGGACAGCCCCAGCATTTT. Translated, it gives CSSSLGLGAGQPQHF.

This clone was observed a few times. V gene TRBV19 combines with J gene TRBJ2-3; TRBD2 might be the D (6 bases). The CDR3 is 13 residues long. The germline V gene encodes CDR1 LNHDA and CDR2 SQIVND (reference sequence). Trimming stripped 6 bases from V and 1 base from J, with 8 bases between. The CDR3 protein is CASRTGGTDTQYF. DNA of the CDR3: TGTGCCAGTAGGACGGGGGGCACAGATACGCAGTATTTT.

This clone appeared a few times. The rearrangement joins TRBV7-2 to TRBJ2-7; a weak D match, TRBD1 (6 bases). The CDR3 covers 12 residues. Germline loops: CDR1 SGHTA, CDR2 FQGNSA. V gave up 5 bases and J gave up 4 bases, with 9 bases separating them. The CDR3 coding sequence is TGTGCCAGCAGCAGGACAGTTTACGAGCAGTACTTC. As protein: CASSRTVYEQYF.

The chain combines TRBV29-1 with TRBJ2-7; no clear D. This CDR3 has 12 amino acids. The V end lost 4 bases, the J end lost 2 bases, and 9 bases lay between the germline ends. Germline CDR1 and CDR2: SQVTM and ANQGSEA. CDR3 in DNA: TGCAGCGTTGGCCGGTCCCCCTACGAGCAGTACTTC. This gives the protein CSVGRSPYEQYF.

The chain employs TRBV30 and TRBJ1-1; TRBD1 might be the D (6 bases). Germline V gene lookup returns CDR1 GTSNPN and CDR2 SVGIG (reference sequence). CDR3 length: 13 residues. The germline V and J ends were trimmed by 2 bases and 2 bases, with 9 bases remaining between them. For the CDR3, the DNA is TGTGCCTGGAGTAGACAGGTAAACACTGAAGCTTTCTTT. It yields the protein CAWSRQVNTEAFF.

This clone has more than one count but fewer than ten. This sequence joins TRBV9 and TRBJ2-7; tentatively, D is TRBD2 (5 bases). The length of the CDR3 is 14 residues. The V gene lost 0 bases and the J gene lost 5 bases, with 12 bases spanning the gap. Germline CDR1 SGDLS, CDR2 YYNGEE. The CDR3 sequence: CASSVDGLADEQYF. The CDR3 DNA follows: TGTGCCAGCAGCGTAGATGGGCTAGCCGACGAGCAGTACTTC. The whole variable domain, filled in from reference TRBV9 and TRBJ2-7, reads DSGVTQTPKHLITATGQRVTLRCSPRSGDLSVYWYQQSLDQGLQFLIQYYNGEERAKGNILERFSAQQFPDLHSELNLSSLELGDSALYFCASSVDGLADEQYFGPGTRLTVT.

The sample holds a few counts of this clone. The chain joins TRBV27 to TRBJ2-6, with a possible D match to TRBD2 (5 bases). Germline lookup yields CDR1 MNHEY and CDR2 SMNVEV (reference sequence). V dropped 2 bases and J dropped 4 bases, with 12 bases sitting between them. This CDR3 is built from 16 residues. CDR3 nucleotides: TGTGCCAGCAGTTTAGGTTTTGGGGAGGGGGCCAACGTCCTGACTTTC. This codes for CASSLGFGEGANVLTF.

This clone was seen only a few times. This chain uses TRBV5-6 with TRBJ2-7, with TRBD2 identical over 10 bases. CDR1 SGHDT and CDR2 YYEEEE come from the germline V gene. There are 17 residues in the CDR3. V lost 6 bases to trimming and J lost 4 bases; unmatched junction nucleotides: 16. CDR3 sequence reads: CASKLGTRTSGLYEQYF. The CDR3 nucleotides read TGTGCCAGCAAGCTTGGGACAAGGACTAGCGGTTTGTACGAGCAGTACTTC.

The table lists this clone with a few counts. The chain links TRBV5-5 to TRBJ1-1; the D gene is possibly TRBD1 (5 bases). The CDR3 runs to 13 residues. Germline lookup yields CDR1 SGHKS and CDR2 YYEKEE (reference sequence). Trimming removed 4 bases from V and 3 bases from J, with 10 bases in between. CDR3 coding DNA: TGTGCCAGCAGCCATGACAGCCACACTGAAGCTTTCTTT. This sequence encodes CASSHDSHTEAFF.

This chain joins TRBV6-1 and TRBJ2-7; D uncertain. Germline V gives CDR1 MNHNS, CDR2 SASEGT. Between the trimmed V and J ends, which lost 6 bases and 3 bases, there was a span of 6 bases. The CDR3 loop spans 11 amino acids. The CDR3 reads CASSLNYEQYF. The CDR3 bases are TGTGCCAGCAGCTTAAACTACGAGCAGTACTTC.

The V and J genes are TRBV2 and TRBJ2-2, with no clear D. The CDR3 is made up of 16 amino acids. The germline V gene encodes CDR1 SNHLY and CDR2 FYNNEI. Between the trimmed V and J ends, which lost 4 bases and 1 base, there was a span of 13 bases. CDR3 sequence (DNA): TGTGCCAGCAGTGCTAGGCACCCACAGAACACCGGGGAGCTGTTTTTT. Its translation: CASSARHPQNTGELFF.

This clone has a single count. For the CDR3, the DNA is TGTGCCAGTAGTATTCGAGGACAGAACCACAATGAGCAGTTCTTC. It translates to CASSIRGQNHNEQFF. The chain recombines TRBV19 with TRBJ2-1; the D gene is possibly TRBD1 (6 bases). The CDR3 contains 15 residues. Germline-derived CDR1 and CDR2 are LNHDA and SQIVND (reference sequence). Trimming took off 3 bases at V and 5 bases at J, with 14 bases between the two ends.

Of note for this clone: This same CDR3 is encoded by further DNA sequences in the sample. V gene TRBV19 combines with J gene TRBJ1-1; D may be TRBD1 (5 bases). The V end lost 3 bases, the J end lost 1 base, and 6 bases lay between the germline ends. Germline V CDR1 and CDR2: LNHDA, SQIVND (reference sequence). The CDR3 has 13 amino acids. The CDR3 DNA is TGTGCCAGTAGTATCGGGGGGAACACTGAAGCTTTCTTT. Translating gives CASSIGGNTEAFF.

Only a few counts were recorded for this clone. V is TRBV10-3 and J is TRBJ2-7, with D perhaps TRBD2 (6 bases). Germline V CDR1 and CDR2: ENHRY, SYGVKD. Trimming took off 2 bases at V and 4 bases at J, with 6 bases between the two ends. The CDR3 spans 12 residues. CDR3 sequence reads: CAISEGGYEQYF. The CDR3 DNA reads TGTGCCATCAGTGAGGGGGGGTACGAGCAGTACTTC.

The chain is built from TRBV9 and TRBJ2-7; 7 bases map to TRBD2. Germline loops: CDR1 SGDLS, CDR2 YYNGEE. The CDR3 sequence is 17 residues long. V was pared by 4 bases and J by 6 bases, with 19 bases of the junction left unmatched. The CDR3 sequence: CASSPAGIAGLNAEQYF. The CDR3 region has the DNA TGTGCCAGCAGCCCAGCGGGAATAGCGGGTCTGAACGCCGAGCAGTACTTC.

J is TRBJ1-5 and V is TRBV19; D remains ambiguous. V lost 0 bases to trimming and J lost 6 bases, with 9 bases between them. Looked up from germline, CDR1 is LNHDA and CDR2 is SQIVND (reference sequence). The CDR3 extends over 14 amino acids. In nucleotides, the CDR3 is TGTGCCAGTAGTATAGATCCTCCGGGTCAGCCCCAGCATTTT. Residues: CASSIDPPGQPQHF.

This chain connects TRBV4-3 to TRBJ2-6; perhaps TRBD2 as D (5 bases). V gave up 3 bases and J gave up 0 bases, with 9 bases separating them. CDR3 length: 16 residues. Germline CDR1 is LGHNA and CDR2 is YSLEER. In nucleotides, the CDR3 is TGCGCCAGCAGCCATGGACTGAACTCTGGGGCCAACGTCCTGACTTTC. It is translated as CASSHGLNSGANVLTF.

This chain joins TRBV29-1 and TRBJ1-1; TRBD1 agrees at 9 bases. V lost 6 bases to trimming and J lost 5 bases; unmatched junction nucleotides: 7. CDR3 size: 13 residues. In germline, CDR1 is SQVTM, CDR2 ANQGSEA. Here the CDR3 reads CSVHRGQRTEAFF. CDR3 DNA: TGCAGCGTCCACAGGGGGCAGCGGACTGAAGCTTTCTTT.

This chain joins TRBV6-5 and TRBJ2-7; the match to TRBD2 covers 14 bases. V dropped 5 bases and J dropped 5; count of bases not matched to a gene: 5. Germline CDR1 reads MNHEY; CDR2 reads SVGAGI. The CDR3 totals 15 residues. The CDR3 DNA is TGTGCCAGCAGTGTAGTGACTAGCGGGAGGGACGAGCAGTACTTC. Protein: CASSVVTSGRDEQYF.

The V call is TRBV5-1, the J call TRBJ2-2; 8 bases line up with TRBD2. The CDR3 has 18 residues. The germline CDR1 and CDR2 sequences are SGHRS and YFSETQ. The trim removed 0 bases at V and 3 bases at J, leaving 10 bases unmatched. CDR3 bases: TGCGCCAGCAGCTTGGGGGTCGCTGCGGGAGGTTACACCGGGGAGCTGTTTTTT. It is translated as CASSLGVAAGGYTGELFF.

This clone has only a few counts. This chain connects TRBV9 to TRBJ1-2, with a possible D match to TRBD1 (5 bases). The CDR3 is 14 amino acids. Germline V gives CDR1 SGDLS, CDR2 YYNGEE. Deletions cut 4 bases from V and 7 bases from J, with 17 bases between. CDR3 sequence: CASSPGRGVIGYTF. CDR3 DNA: TGTGCCAGCAGCCCCGGACGGGGGGTGATTGGCTACACCTTC.

V and J are TRBV7-3 and TRBJ2-3; 9 bases are shared with TRBD2. V was clipped by 5 bases and J by 3 bases; unmatched bases: 6. The germline V gene has CDR1 SGHTA and CDR2 FQGTGA. There are 15 residues in the CDR3. CDR3 protein: CASSPQAGGTDTQYF. The CDR3 DNA reads as TGTGCCAGCAGCCCCCAAGCGGGAGGAACAGATACGCAGTATTTT.

The gene calls are TRBV20-1 and TRBJ2-1; D is unresolved. The germline V gene has CDR1 DFQATT and CDR2 SNEGSKA (reference sequence). Trimming left V 3 bases short and J 5 bases short, with 2 bases between. The CDR3 is 10 amino acids. The CDR3 DNA reads as TGCAGTGCTAGCGACAATGAGCAGTTCTTC. Protein product: CSASDNEQFF.

The chain combines TRBV29-1 with TRBJ2-1, with 7 bases identical to TRBD2. The junction had 7 bases not matched to a gene; V was cut back by 8 bases and J by 0 bases. CDR3 length equals 14 residues. Per the germline V gene, CDR1 is SQVTM and CDR2 is ANQGSEA. This chain's CDR3 is CSRQRGNSYNEQFF. CDR3 nucleotides: TGCAGCAGACAGCGGGGCAACTCCTACAATGAGCAGTTCTTC.

The chain employs TRBV9 and TRBJ2-3; D perhaps matches TRBD2 (5 bases). Trimming removed 0 bases from V and 0 bases from J, with 8 bases in between. Germline V gene sequence: CDR1 SGDLS, CDR2 YYNGEE. The CDR3 runs to 15 residues. Written as DNA, the CDR3 is TGTGCCAGCAGCGTAGCGGGCGGGAGCACAGATACGCAGTATTTT. It is translated as CASSVAGGSTDTQYF.